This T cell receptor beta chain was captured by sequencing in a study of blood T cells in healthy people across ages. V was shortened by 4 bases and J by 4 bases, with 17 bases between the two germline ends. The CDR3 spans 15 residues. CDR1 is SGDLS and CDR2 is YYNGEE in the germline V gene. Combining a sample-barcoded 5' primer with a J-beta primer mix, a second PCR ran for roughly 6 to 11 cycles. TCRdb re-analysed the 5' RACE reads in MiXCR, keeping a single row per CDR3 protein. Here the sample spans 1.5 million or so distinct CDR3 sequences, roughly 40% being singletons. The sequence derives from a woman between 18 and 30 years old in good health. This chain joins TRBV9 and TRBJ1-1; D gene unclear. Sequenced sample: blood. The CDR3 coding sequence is TGTGCCAGCAGCCCCCGGATTGGGGTAGTCACTGAAGCTTTCTTT. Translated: CASSPRIGVVTEAFF.